This is a list of T cell receptor beta chains from one sample in a study of cytomegalovirus exposure and HLA in healthy donors. The data were produced by immunoSEQ multiplex PCR, yet TCRdb's version contains in-frame clones alone and is incomplete. The data show around 130,000 clones, with 80% seen just once and under 3% held by the top ten. The sequenced sample consisted of PBMCs. These receptor sequences come from a man aged 25 to 45 in good health and CMV-seronegative. CDR3s include the opening cysteine and the closing phenylalanine or tryptophan. D genes are given only for firm matches. Expanded clones get a size class; other rows say once, few or many, or leave the size out.

TRBJ2-7 | TRBD2 | few | 14 | TRBV19 | CASTMREGSYEQYF | TGTGCCAGTACGATGCGGGAGGGATCGTACGAGCAGTACTTC
TRBJ1-2 | TRBD1 | - | 13 | TRBV6-6 | CASYRGQADGYPF | TGTGCCAGCTACAGGGGGCAGGCTGATGGCTACCCCTTC
TRBJ2-1 | - | - | 13 | TRBV19 | CASSGTYYNEQFF | TGTGCCAGTTCCGGGACTTACTACAATGAGCAGTTCTTC
TRBJ1-4 | - | - | 16 | TRBV7-9 | CASSYTLLATNEKLFF | TGTGCCAGCAGTTACACCCTCCTCGCAACTAATGAAAAACTGTTTTTT
TRBJ1-4 | - | - | 16 | TRBV11-2 | CASSSIVGRVGEKLFF | TGTGCCAGCAGCTCTATTGTAGGCCGGGTGGGTGAAAAACTGTTTTTT
TRBJ1-1 | - | once | 11 | TRBV20-1 | CSARPGTEAFF | TGCAGTGCTAGACCAGGGACTGAAGCTTTCTTT
TRBJ2-7 | - | - | 13 | TRBV6-1 | CATRGSGTYEQYF | TGTGCCACCAGAGGATCCGGGACCTACGAGCAGTACTTC
TRBJ1-5 | - | few | 14 | TRBV4-2 | CASSQDWQNQPQHF | TGTGCCAGCAGCCAAGATTGGCAGAATCAGCCCCAGCATTTT
TRBJ2-6 | TRBD2 | - | 18 | TRBV27 | CASSHRLAVRPGANVLTF | TGTGCCAGCAGTCACCGACTAGCGGTCCGGCCTGGGGCCAACGTCCTGACTTTC
TRBJ1-3 | TRBD1 | - | 16 | TRBV11-2 | CASSQLGQGAGNTIYF | TGTGCCAGCAGCCAGCTGGGACAGGGGGCTGGAAACACCATATATTTT
TRBJ1-5 | - | - | 17 | TRBV21-1 | CASTPPQVRLSNQPQHF | TGTGCCAGCACCCCTCCGCAGGTACGCCTTAGCAATCAGCCCCAGCATTTT
TRBJ2-1 | - | - | 13 | TRBV18 | CASSPPSRYEQFF | TGTGCCAGCTCACCACCATCCAGATATGAGCAGTTCTTC
TRBJ1-2 | - | - | 12 | TRBV27 | CASSDLGGRYTF | TGTGCCAGCAGTGACCTGGGGGGGCGCTACACCTTC
TRBJ2-3 | - | - | 16 | TRBV5-4 | CASSASQVTSTDTQYF | TGTGCCAGCAGCGCATCACAGGTTACTAGCACAGATACGCAGTATTTT
TRBJ2-7 | - | - | 15 | TRBV13 | CASSLEAGNKGEQYF | TGTGCCAGCAGCTTAGAAGCAGGGAATAAGGGCGAGCAGTACTTC
TRBJ2-7 | - | few | 13 | TRBV27 | CASSWSSSYEQYF | TGTGCCAGCAGTTGGTCTAGCTCCTACGAGCAGTACTTC
TRBJ2-7 | TRBD1 | - | 16 | TRBV10-1 | CASSEEPGQGRYEQYF | TGCGCCAGCAGTGAGGAACCGGGACAGGGTCGTTACGAGCAGTACTTC
TRBJ2-1 | TRBD2 | - | 15 | TRBV4-3 | CASSQELAGFNEQFF | TGCGCCAGCAGCCAAGAACTAGCGGGGTTCAATGAGCAGTTCTTC
TRBJ1-5 | TRBD1 | once | 15 | TRBV5-5 | CASSSYGTGLGPQHF | TGTGCCAGCAGTTCTTATGGGACAGGGCTAGGGCCCCAGCATTTT
TRBJ2-7 | TRBD1 | - | 16 | TRBV7-8 | CASSPRGQGGSYEQYF | TGTGCCAGCAGCCCCCGAGGACAGGGTGGTTCCTACGAGCAGTACTTC
TRBJ2-1 | TRBD2 | - | 19 | TRBV28 | CASSSPMTSGVYSYNEQFF | TGTGCCAGCAGCAGCCCGATGACTAGCGGGGTTTATTCCTACAATGAGCAGTTCTTC
TRBJ2-5 | TRBD2 | once | 16 | TRBV7-8 | CASSLPGLAYQETQYF | TGTGCCAGCAGCTTACCGGGACTAGCGTACCAAGAGACCCAGTACTTC
TRBJ2-7 | - | - | 12 | TRBV4-1 | CASSPSGYEQYF | TGCGCCAGCAGCCCGAGCGGTTACGAGCAGTACTTC
TRBJ2-1 | - | - | 17 | TRBV9 | CASSVVLISGRWNEQFF | TGTGCCAGCAGCGTAGTCTTGATCAGCGGAAGGTGGAATGAGCAGTTCTTC
TRBJ2-7 | TRBD2 | once | 15 | TRBV7-6 | CASSPGLAGVREQYF | TGTGCCAGCAGCCCTGGACTAGCGGGAGTTCGGGAGCAGTACTTC
TRBJ2-7 | TRBD1 | once | 15 | TRBV13 | CASSTAGQGAEEQYF | TGTGCCAGCAGCACGGCCGGACAGGGGGCGGAAGAGCAGTACTTC
TRBJ1-2 | TRBD1 | few | 14 | TRBV6-1 | CASSLNRGDYGYTF | TGTGCCAGCAGCCTAAACAGGGGTGACTATGGCTACACCTTC
TRBJ2-3 | TRBD1 | - | 16 | TRBV19 | CASSHRTGAITDTQYF | TGTGCCAGTAGTCACAGGACAGGGGCCATCACAGATACGCAGTATTTT
TRBJ1-2 | - | - | 14 | TRBV19 | CASSIEGRNYGYTF | TGTGCCAGTAGTATTGAGGGCAGAAACTATGGCTACACCTTC
TRBJ1-5 | - | - | 15 | TRBV19 | CASNIVSDSNQPQHF | TGTGCCAGTAACATCGTCAGCGATAGCAATCAGCCCCAGCATTTT
TRBJ1-1 | - | - | 13 | TRBV11-2 | CASSSPGNTEAFF | TGTGCCAGCAGCTCCCCAGGGAACACTGAAGCTTTCTTT
TRBJ2-7 | - | - | 21 | TRBV21-1 | CASSKVDRGYGTSGRIYEQYF | TGTGCCAGCAGCAAAGTCGACAGGGGGTATGGGACTAGCGGGAGAATCTACGAGCAGTACTTC
TRBJ2-5 | - | - | 14 | TRBV19 | CASSIERFGETQYF | TGTGCCAGTAGTATAGAAAGGTTCGGGGAGACCCAGTACTTC
TRBJ1-1 | - | once | 14 | TRBV11-3 | CASSFSQGNTEAFF | TGTGCCAGCAGCTTCTCACAGGGTAACACTGAAGCTTTCTTT
TRBJ2-2 | - | - | 17 | TRBV5-8 | CASSLATWVSGPGELFF | TGTGCCAGCAGCTTGGCCACGTGGGTTTCGGGTCCCGGGGAGCTGTTTTTT
TRBJ1-1 | - | once | 12 | TRBV7-2 | CASSLYRGWAFF | TGTGCCAGCAGCTTATATCGGGGTTGGGCTTTCTTT
TRBJ1-6 | - | - | 15 | TRBV5-1 | CASSWEGDGTSPLHF | TGCGCCAGCAGCTGGGAGGGGGACGGTACTTCACCCCTCCACTTT
TRBJ2-6 | - | - | 18 | TRBV27 | CASSLYPGGNSGANVLTF | TGTGCCAGCAGTTTATATCCAGGAGGGAACTCTGGGGCCAACGTCCTGACTTTC
TRBJ1-5 | - | few | 15 | TRBV5-4 | CASSPFRGSNQPQHF | TGTGCCAGCAGCCCGTTCCGAGGAAGCAATCAGCCCCAGCATTTT
TRBJ1-2 | - | - | 14 | TRBV11-2 | CASSFGRDYYGYTF | TGTGCCAGCAGCTTTGGGCGAGATTATTATGGCTACACCTTC
TRBJ2-7 | TRBD1 | - | 18 | TRBV4-1 | CASSQGPPSGTGAYEQYF | TGCGCCAGCAGCCAGGGACCCCCGTCCGGGACAGGGGCCTACGAGCAGTACTTC
TRBJ1-2 | - | - | 13 | TRBV18 | CASSPKEHQGYTF | TGTGCCAGCTCACCGAAGGAGCATCAGGGCTACACCTTC
TRBJ1-1 | - | - | 15 | TRBV7-9 | CASSPPAGVGTEAFF | TGTGCCAGCAGCCCCCCCGCAGGGGTGGGCACTGAAGCTTTCTTT
TRBJ2-5 | - | - | 14 | TRBV4-1 | CASSHQGYGETQYF | TGCGCCAGCAGCCACCAGGGTTATGGAGAGACCCAGTACTTC
TRBJ2-7 | TRBD2 | - | 15 | TRBV9 | CASSGGLAGEYEQYF | TGTGCCAGCAGCGGGGGACTAGCGGGAGAATACGAGCAGTACTTC
TRBJ2-2 | TRBD2 | - | 16 | TRBV4-1 | CASSQGTSGGTGELFF | TGCGCCAGCAGCCAAGGGACTAGCGGGGGTACCGGGGAGCTGTTTTTT
TRBJ2-5 | TRBD2 | - | 15 | TRBV7-2 | CASSFGGGIGETQYF | TGTGCCAGCAGCTTCGGGGGGGGGATCGGGGAGACCCAGTACTTC
TRBJ1-2 | - | - | 13 | TRBV5-6 | CASSFDRGDGYTF | TGTGCCAGCAGCTTCGACCGGGGGGATGGCTACACCTTC